These T cell receptor beta chains were read from a single sample in a study of Ad26.COV2.S vaccination and SARS-CoV-2 variants. Generated by immunoSEQ multiplex PCR, the TCRdb table keeps only in-frame clones and is missing some. In the table there are about 140,000 clones, around 86% of which are singletons. This sample comprised peripheral blood, obtained after recovery from COVID-19. Source of these receptors: a human donor who had recovered from COVID-19. Each CDR3 is given with its conserved first and last residue. Fields, in order: clone size, J gene, D gene, V gene, CDR3 protein, CDR3 DNA. D genes are given only for firm matches. Not every row has a clone size; where given, it reads once, few, many or a size class.

clone size: NA
J gene: TRBJ1-5
D gene: NA
V gene: TRBV27
CDR3 protein: CASGNRAQQPQHF
CDR3 DNA: TGTGCCAGCGGTAACAGGGCCCAACAGCCCCAGCATTTT

clone size: NA
J gene: TRBJ1-1
D gene: NA
V gene: TRBV12-5
CDR3 protein: CASGFGGSEAFF
CDR3 DNA: TGTGCTAGTGGTTTTGGGGGGTCTGAAGCTTTCTTT

clone size: NA
J gene: TRBJ2-1
D gene: NA
V gene: TRBV6-4
CDR3 protein: CASSEDGNYNEQFF
CDR3 DNA: TGTGCCAGCAGTGAGGACGGTAACTACAATGAGCAGTTCTTC

clone size: NA
J gene: TRBJ2-5
D gene: TRBD2
V gene: TRBV24-1
CDR3 protein: CATSDPGTSGEETQYF
CDR3 DNA: TGTGCCACCAGTGATCCAGGGACTAGCGGAGAAGAGACCCAGTACTTC

clone size: many
J gene: TRBJ1-2
D gene: NA
V gene: TRBV10-2
CDR3 protein: CASSGEVNYGYTF
CDR3 DNA: TGCGCCAGCAGTGGGGAGGTTAACTATGGCTACACCTTC

clone size: NA
J gene: TRBJ1-1
D gene: NA
V gene: TRBV19
CDR3 protein: CASTPGVGLNTEAFF
CDR3 DNA: TGTGCCAGTACCCCAGGTGTAGGTTTGAACACTGAAGCTTTCTTT

clone size: NA
J gene: TRBJ1-5
D gene: NA
V gene: TRBV6-6
CDR3 protein: CASTRGGGYQPQHF
CDR3 DNA: TGTGCCAGCACTAGAGGGGGAGGATATCAGCCCCAGCATTTT

clone size: few
J gene: TRBJ1-6
D gene: NA
V gene: TRBV18
CDR3 protein: CASSTKGGEWSPLHF
CDR3 DNA: TGTGCCAGCTCAACGAAGGGCGGTGAATGGTCACCCCTCCACTTT

clone size: NA
J gene: TRBJ1-1
D gene: NA
V gene: TRBV9
CDR3 protein: CASSVDLEGTEAFF
CDR3 DNA: TGTGCCAGCAGCGTAGATTTAGAGGGCACTGAAGCTTTCTTT

clone size: few
J gene: TRBJ1-1
D gene: NA
V gene: TRBV10-1
CDR3 protein: CASSGSVNTEAFF
CDR3 DNA: TGCGCCAGCAGTGGTTCGGTGAACACTGAAGCTTTCTTT

clone size: few
J gene: TRBJ1-1
D gene: NA
V gene: TRBV7-9
CDR3 protein: CASSFAEVAHTEAFF
CDR3 DNA: TGTGCCAGCAGCTTTGCGGAGGTTGCTCACACTGAAGCTTTCTTT

clone size: NA
J gene: TRBJ2-1
D gene: NA
V gene: TRBV9
CDR3 protein: CASSVGGGTSAWGNEQFF
CDR3 DNA: TGTGCCAGCAGCGTAGGAGGAGGGACTTCAGCGTGGGGCAATGAGCAGTTCTTC

clone size: NA
J gene: TRBJ2-7
D gene: TRBD1
V gene: TRBV5-4
CDR3 protein: CASSTLGQGRIEQYF
CDR3 DNA: TGTGCCAGCAGCACTCTAGGACAGGGGAGGATCGAGCAGTACTTC

clone size: NA
J gene: TRBJ2-1
D gene: NA
V gene: TRBV3-1/TRBV3-2
CDR3 protein: CASRENSYNEQFF
CDR3 DNA: TGTGCCAGCAGAGAGAACTCCTACAATGAGCAGTTCTTC

clone size: NA
J gene: TRBJ2-3
D gene: NA
V gene: TRBV4-1
CDR3 protein: CASSRAPRPSTDTQYF
CDR3 DNA: TGCGCCAGCAGCCGGGCTCCACGGCCCTCGACAGATACGCAGTATTTT

clone size: NA
J gene: TRBJ1-1
D gene: NA
V gene: TRBV4-3
CDR3 protein: CASSLYEGDAEAFF
CDR3 DNA: TGCGCCAGCAGCCTTTATGAGGGAGATGCTGAAGCTTTCTTT

clone size: NA
J gene: TRBJ1-5
D gene: NA
V gene: TRBV28
CDR3 protein: CASGQGPGGSNQPQHF
CDR3 DNA: TGTGCCAGCGGGCAGGGGCCAGGAGGTAGCAATCAGCCCCAGCATTTT